The 22 T cell receptor beta chains given below trace back to one sample, sequenced in a study of T-cell memory formation after mild COVID-19. TCRdb re-derived calls from the 5' RACE reads in MiXCR, one entry per CDR3 protein. Of some 300,000 distinct CDR3 sequences detected, around 20% appear once; the ten largest clones hold around 20%. Sequencing was performed on PBMCs or a T cell subset sorted from them (not recorded which). The origin of the receptors is a man aged 18 to 29 who had mild COVID-19 (a few samples of this study predate the infection). Cell type and time point are not known.

The rearrangement uses TRBV29-1 and TRBJ1-6; 7 bases match TRBD1. V trimming: 4 bases; J trimming: 14 bases; junction bases outside the gene matches: 8. The CDR3 totals 12 residues. Germline CDR1 and CDR2: SQVTM and ANQGSEA. In nucleotides, the CDR3 is TGCAGCGTTGGTACAGGGGAAGGGTCCCTCCACTTT. This gives the protein CSVGTGEGSLHF.

CDR3 coding DNA: TGTGCCAGCAGCATAGCGGGGGAGACATTCGGGGAGCTGTTTTTT. This gives the protein CASSIAGETFGELFF. The chain joins TRBV6-2 or TRBV6-3 to TRBJ2-2; 9 positions match TRBD2. CDR1 is MNHEY and CDR2 is SVGEGT in the germline V gene. The CDR3 has 15 residues. The V gene end was trimmed by 6 bases and the J gene end by 7 bases; junction bases not matched to a gene: 9.

The rearrangement joins TRBV4-3 to TRBJ2-3; 10 nucleotides agree with TRBD2. V trimming: 1 base; J trimming: 0 bases; junction bases outside the gene matches: 10. The CDR3 extends over 19 amino acids. Germline-derived CDR1 and CDR2 are LGHNA and YSLEER. CDR3 coding DNA: TGCGCCAGCAGCCAAGTTTTAGCGGGGGGCCGGCCCAGCACAGATACGCAGTATTTT. It translates to CASSQVLAGGRPSTDTQYF.

This clonotype has a handful of counts. V gene TRBV6-2 or TRBV6-3 combines with J gene TRBJ2-1, with D possibly matching TRBD1 (5 bases). Germline CDR1 reads MNHEY; CDR2 reads SVGEGT. Trimming took 6 bases from V and 6 from J, leaving 12 bases between them. This CDR3 has 13 amino acids. The CDR3 DNA reads as TGTGCCAGCAGATTCGGACAAGGCAATGAGCAGTTCTTC. Translated, it gives CASRFGQGNEQFF.

The chain carries TRBV6-2 or TRBV6-3 and TRBJ2-5; the match to TRBD1 covers 7 bases. Germline V gene sequence: CDR1 MNHEY, CDR2 SVGEGT. The CDR3 length is 16 residues. V shed 8 bases and J 5 bases; nucleotides not matched to a gene: 17. The DNA for the CDR3 is TGTGCCAGCGGACCCCCCGAGGGACAGCGTAGGGAGACCCAGTACTTC. Its protein product is CASGPPEGQRRETQYF.

The sample holds a few counts of this clonotype. The chain couples TRBV7-2 to TRBJ1-1; D gene uncertain. This CDR3 has 13 residues. Germline lookup yields CDR1 SGHTA and CDR2 FQGNSA. The V end lost 5 bases, the J end lost 4 bases, and 11 bases lay between the germline ends. The CDR3 DNA follows: TGTGCCAGCAGCCCAACCCTGAGCACTGAAGCTTTCTTT. Protein: CASSPTLSTEAFF.

The V call is TRBV20-1, the J call TRBJ1-5; 11 nucleotides agree with TRBD1. The CDR3 is 15 amino acids. The junction had 2 bases not matched to a gene; V was cut back by 2 bases and J by 2 bases. CDR1 and CDR2 (germline): DFQATT, SNEGSKA (reference sequence). CDR3 residues: CSARSGQGGNQPQHF. CDR3 DNA: TGCAGTGCTAGATCGGGACAGGGGGGCAATCAGCCCCAGCATTTT.

The V and J genes are TRBV6-5 and TRBJ1-3; the D gene is possibly TRBD1 (5 bases). The CDR3 loop spans 18 amino acids. The V end lost 0 bases, the J end lost 0 bases, and 15 bases lay between the germline ends. The germline CDR1 and CDR2 sequences are MNHEY and SVGAGI. CDR3 in DNA: TGTGCCAGCAGTTACTCAGGGACTACCATACCCTCTGGAAACACCATATATTTT. Translating it yields CASSYSGTTIPSGNTIYF.

This clonotype has just a few counts. The chain combines TRBV20-1 with TRBJ2-2; 8 nucleotides agree with TRBD1. V trimming: 6 bases; J trimming: 6 bases; junction bases outside the gene matches: 6. Germline CDR1 reads DFQATT; CDR2 reads SNEGSKA (reference sequence). The CDR3 runs 13 residues. The CDR3 DNA follows: TGCAGTGCCATCACAGGGGGAGCCGGGGAGCTGTTTTTT. Translation gives CSAITGGAGELFF.

The CDR3 DNA sequence: TGTGCCAGCAGCCCTCCGGGGACGGTAACCTACGAGCAGTACTTC. This codes for CASSPPGTVTYEQYF. The V gene is TRBV12-3 or TRBV12-4, the J gene TRBJ2-7; D is tentatively TRBD1 or TRBD2 (5 bases each). The CDR3 extends over 15 amino acids. The V end lost 6 bases, the J end lost 2 bases, and 17 bases lay between the germline ends.

In this sample, this clonotype turned up a few times. This chain links TRBV18 with TRBJ1-1; unclear D gene. Between the trimmed V and J ends, which lost 2 bases and 0 bases, there was a span of 7 bases. Germline lookup yields CDR1 KGHSH and CDR2 LQKENI. This CDR3 is built from 14 residues. The CDR3: CASSPSEMNTEAFF. CDR3 DNA: TGTGCCAGCTCACCAAGTGAGATGAACACTGAAGCTTTCTTT.

This clonotype was observed a handful of times. This chain links TRBV7-2 with TRBJ2-7; no firm D call. Germline values: CDR1 SGHTA, CDR2 FQGNSA. V was shortened by 4 bases and J by 2 bases, with 12 bases between the two germline ends. The CDR3 consists of 14 residues. Written as DNA, the CDR3 is TGTGCCAGCAGCTCTCGGGTCCCCCCCTACGAGCAGTACTTC. Translating it yields CASSSRVPPYEQYF.

The rearrangement uses TRBV5-1 and TRBJ2-1, with D possibly matching TRBD2 (5 bases). The V gene lost 4 bases and the J gene lost 7 bases, with 18 bases spanning the gap. This CDR3 has 15 amino acids. Germline CDR1 and CDR2: SGHRS and YFSETQ. The CDR3 sequence is CASSGMGVRWNEQFF. The CDR3, as DNA: TGCGCCAGCAGCGGCATGGGAGTCCGGTGGAATGAGCAGTTCTTC.

This clonotype was observed a few times. V gene TRBV6-5 combines with J gene TRBJ2-3; TRBD1 aligns across 9 bases. This CDR3 has 15 amino acids. J lost 2 bases, V lost 6 bases, and 6 bases had no gene match. The V gene's germline CDR1 is MNHEY and CDR2 SVGAGI. DNA of the CDR3: TGTGCCAGCAGCCGAGGACAGGGGTCCACAGATACGCAGTATTTT. Translating it yields CASSRGQGSTDTQYF.

This rearrangement joins TRBV3-1 to TRBJ2-3; TRBD1 might be the D (6 bases). V shed 3 bases and J shed 3 bases, with 10 bases lying between them. The CDR3 is 14 amino acids. The germline V gene encodes CDR1 LGHDT and CDR2 YNNKEL (reference sequence). The DNA of the CDR3 is TGTGCCAGCAGCCAGAGGGGGTCGACAGATACGCAGTATTTT. Protein product: CASSQRGSTDTQYF.

The chain links TRBV27 to TRBJ2-5, with 10 bases identical to TRBD2. Germline CDR1 and CDR2: MNHEY and SMNVEV (reference sequence). After removal of 5 bases from V and 5 bases from J, the junction contained 5 bases not matched to a gene. The CDR3 is 14 residues long. The CDR3 loop reads CASSPGTSVETQYF. The CDR3 nucleotides read TGTGCCAGCAGTCCCGGGACTAGCGTGGAGACCCAGTACTTC.

Many counts were recorded for this clonotype. The chain employs TRBV7-2 and TRBJ1-4, with 7 bases identical to TRBD1. J lost 4 bases, V lost 5 bases, and 7 bases had no gene match. The length of the CDR3 is 15 residues. Germline assignment: CDR1 SGHTA and CDR2 FQGNSA. The CDR3, as DNA: TGTGCCAGCAGCACACAGGGGTCCCATAATGAAAAACTGTTTTTT. This codes for CASSTQGSHNEKLFF.

A few counts support this clonotype. The rearrangement uses TRBV5-6 and TRBJ2-1; D not resolved. Germline values: CDR1 SGHDT, CDR2 YYEEEE. This CDR3 has 12 residues. V lost 0 bases, J lost 14 bases, and 12 bases lay in between. The CDR3 region has the DNA TGTGCCAGCAGCTTGGTATCAGCCAGAGAGTTCTTC. This codes for CASSLVSAREFF. The variable domain in full, with the rest retrieved from reference TRBV5-6 and TRBJ2-1, is DAGVTQSPTHLIKTRGQQVTLRCSPKSGHDTVSWYQQALGQGPQFIFQYYEEEERQRGNFPDRFSGHQFPNYSSELNVNALLLGDSALYLCASSLVSAREFFGPGTRLTVL.

The sample holds many counts of this clonotype. V is TRBV5-1 and J is TRBJ2-1; the D gene is possibly TRBD2 (5 bases). The CDR3 loop spans 15 amino acids. The germline V gene encodes CDR1 SGHRS and CDR2 YFSETQ. Trimming took off 0 bases at V and 2 bases at J, with 9 bases between the two ends. The CDR3 is CASSLEGSPYNEQFF. CDR3 nucleotide sequence: TGCGCCAGCAGCTTGGAAGGGAGCCCCTACAATGAGCAGTTCTTC. Using reference TRBV5-1 and TRBJ2-1 for the parts outside the CDR3, the full variable domain is KAGVTQTPRYLIKTRGQQVTLSCSPISGHRSVSWYQQTPGQGLQFLFEYFSETQRNKGNFPGRFSGRQFSNSRSEMNVSTLELGDSALYLCASSLEGSPYNEQFFGPGTRLTVL.

The V gene is TRBV29-1, the J gene TRBJ1-1, with D hard to call. The V end was cut by 2 bases, the J end by 4 bases, with 11 bases between. The CDR3 totals 13 residues. The germline gives CDR1 SQVTM, CDR2 ANQGSEA. CDR3 nucleotide sequence: TGCAGCGTTGAAATTACGGCGGGCACTGAAGCTTTCTTT. Amino acids: CSVEITAGTEAFF.

V and J are TRBV5-1 and TRBJ2-1; no clear D. The germline V gene encodes CDR1 SGHRS and CDR2 YFSETQ. The CDR3 covers 14 residues. Trimming cost V 3 bases and J 4 bases, with 11 bases left between them. The DNA for the CDR3 is TGCGCCAGCAGCTCCTTGCCCGGTTACAATGAGCAGTTCTTC. Translation gives CASSSLPGYNEQFF.

The rearrangement joins TRBV7-9 to TRBJ2-3; D gene uncertain. The CDR3 is made up of 16 amino acids. V shed 5 bases and J shed 7 bases, with 22 bases lying between them. CDR1 is SEHNR and CDR2 is FQNEAQ in the germline V gene (reference sequence). The CDR3 region is CASSPAQAVFLNTQYF. The CDR3 bases are TGTGCCAGCAGCCCGGCGCAGGCCGTGTTTTTGAATACGCAGTATTTT.